This entry lists 8 T cell receptor beta chains sequenced from one sample in a study of T cell responses to AZD1222 COVID-19 vaccine. Data came from immunoSEQ multiplex PCR; TCRdb stores just in-frame clones and leaves some out. The table lists tens of thousands of clones, 88% of them singletons, with less than 8.5% in the top ten. The sequencing used peripheral blood, collected 28 days after the second AZD1222 dose. Receptors were obtained from an adult who received the AZD1222 COVID-19 vaccine.

In this sample, this clone turned up once. This chain links TRBV18 with TRBJ1-1; weak D call: TRBD1 (6 bases). The CDR3 is 13 residues long. Germline V gives CDR1 KGHSH, CDR2 LQKENI. The ends were cut back, 4 bases at V and 5 bases at J, with 11 bases in the middle. The chain's CDR3 is CASSLSGETEAFF. The CDR3 coding sequence is TGTGCCAGCTCACTGTCAGGGGAAACTGAAGCTTTCTTT.

The chain carries TRBV29-1 and TRBJ2-3, with 13 bases aligning to TRBD2. The CDR3 has 17 residues. CDR1 is SQVTM and CDR2 is ANQGSEA in the germline V gene. Trimming cost V 3 bases and J 4 bases; bases outside gene matches: 10. The CDR3 reads CSVETSGRRGPSDTQYF. The DNA of the CDR3 is TGCAGCGTTGAGACTAGCGGGAGGAGGGGTCCGTCAGATACGCAGTATTTT.

V and J are TRBV3-1 (or the pseudogene TRBV3-2) and TRBJ2-2; D is unclear. V shed 2 bases and J shed 3 bases, with 10 bases lying between them. Per germline, CDR1 LGHDT and CDR2 YNNKEL (reference sequence). This CDR3 region has 15 residues. CDR3 nucleotide sequence: TGTGCCAGCAGCCAAAGATTAAGTGACACCGGGGAGCTGTTTTTT. Protein product: CASSQRLSDTGELFF.

The chain carries TRBV7-9 and TRBJ2-5, with a possible D match to TRBD2 (6 bases). V was clipped by 4 bases and J by 1 base, with 10 bases between them. CDR3 length equals 14 residues. CDR1 and CDR2 from the germline V gene are SEHNR and FQNEAQ (reference sequence). CDR3 coding DNA: TGTGCCAGCAGCTCGGAGGGACTCCAAGAGACCCAGTACTTC. Protein product: CASSSEGLQETQYF.

The CDR3 sequence is CSVDPTSKGYTF. As DNA, the CDR3 is TGCAGCGTTGATCCGACCAGTAAAGGCTACACCTTC. V is TRBV29-1 and J is TRBJ1-2; D is unclear. The CDR3 runs to 12 residues. V shed 3 bases and J shed 8 bases, with 13 bases lying between them. CDR1 is SQVTM, CDR2 ANQGSEA, per germline.

The chain joins TRBV12-5 to TRBJ2-1; 9 bases agree with TRBD2. Trimming cost V 6 bases and J 4 bases; bases outside gene matches: 7. Germline CDR1 is LGHNT and CDR2 is FRNRAP. This CDR3 region has 15 residues. In DNA, the CDR3 is TGTGCTAGTGGGAAACCGGGACTAGCATACAATGAGCAGTTCTTC. Translating it yields CASGKPGLAYNEQFF. Together with reference TRBV12-5 and TRBJ2-1, the CDR3 gives the full variable domain: DARVTQTPRHKVTEMGQEVTMRCQPILGHNTVFWYRQTMMQGLELLAYFRNRAPLDDSGMPKDRFSAEMPDATLATLKIQPSEPRDSAVYFCASGKPGLAYNEQFFGPGTRLTVL.

This sequence joins TRBV27 and TRBJ1-2, with TRBD1 matching over 7 bases. The CDR3 extends over 16 amino acids. Losses at the gene ends were 5 bases for V and 0 bases for J; bases not matched to a gene: 9. The germline gives CDR1 MNHEY, CDR2 SMNVEV (reference sequence). For the CDR3, the DNA is TGTGCCAGCAGTGATGGGACAGTTTCGGCTAACTATGGCTACACCTTC. Its protein product is CASSDGTVSANYGYTF.

This clone was detected once. The CDR3 region is CASSQEGVGRAYNEQFF. The CDR3 nucleotides read TGTGCCAGCAGCCAGGAGGGGGTCGGGAGGGCCTACAATGAGCAGTTCTTC. The genes are TRBV3-1 (or the pseudogene TRBV3-2) and TRBJ2-1, with 8 bases fitting TRBD2. This CDR3 contains 17 residues. J lost 2 bases, V lost 3 bases, and 9 bases had no gene match. Germline loops: CDR1 LGHDT, CDR2 YNNKEL (reference sequence).